These 29 T cell receptor beta chains came from one sample sequenced in a study of T cell responses to AZD1222 COVID-19 vaccine (TCRdb year 2021). Explained via the paper, the time point label denotes: about 28 days (+/-7) after the second vaccine dose. The library came from the immunoSEQ multiplex PCR assay. TCRdb took this table from immuneACCESS and kept in-frame rearrangements with V and J called. Such tables lack part of the clones; where checked against another copy, unresolved V genes explain under half of the gap, and the rest is unexplained. The sample table shows roughly 140,000 clones, and roughly 90% are seen once. In total, the top ten clones hold about 3.2% of the sample. The source was peripheral blood, collected 28 days after the second AZD1222 dose. These receptors were collected from an adult who received the AZD1222 COVID-19 vaccine.

This clone was found once. The CDR3 DNA follows: TGTGCCAGCTCACCCCAGCAGGCGCTAGCCAAAAACATTCAGTACTTC. Residues: CASSPQQALAKNIQYF. This chain uses TRBV18 with TRBJ2-4; no reliable D call. Between the trimmed V and J ends, which lost 3 bases and 0 bases, there was a span of 12 bases. There are 16 residues in the CDR3. Looked up from germline, CDR1 is KGHSH and CDR2 is LQKENI.

In regard to this clone: Additional DNA sequences in this sample encode the identical CDR3. The genes are TRBV19 and TRBJ2-1, with TRBD1 identical over 8 bases. The CDR3 extends over 15 amino acids. Per germline, CDR1 LNHDA and CDR2 SQIVND (reference sequence). V lost 7 bases to trimming and J lost 1 base; unmatched junction nucleotides: 6. The CDR3 protein is CASIPDRGSYNEQFF. As DNA, the CDR3 is TGTGCCAGTATCCCAGACAGGGGATCCTACAATGAGCAGTTCTTC.

A remark on this clone: Other DNA sequences in this specimen translate into the identical CDR3. The chain joins TRBV3-1 (or the pseudogene TRBV3-2) to TRBJ1-1; no clear D. The CDR3 length is 13 residues. Germline loops: CDR1 LGHDT, CDR2 YNNKEL (reference sequence). The V end lost 4 bases, the J end lost 2 bases, and 8 bases lay between the germline ends. The CDR3 nucleotides are TGTGCCAGCAGCCCTGGGGTAAACACTGAAGCTTTCTTT. It specifies CASSPGVNTEAFF.

The chain combines TRBV12-5 with TRBJ1-5; D gene ambiguous. Germline lookup yields CDR1 LGHNT and CDR2 FRNRAP. CDR3 length: 12 residues. Trimming removed 8 bases at V and 4 bases at J, with 9 bases between. The CDR3 sequence: CASLAGNQPQHF. The DNA for the CDR3 is TGTGCTAGTTTAGCGGGGAATCAGCCCCAGCATTTT.

The rearrangement links TRBV19 to TRBJ2-3, with 8 bases lining up with TRBD1. V was clipped by 9 bases and J by 1 base; unmatched bases: 9. The germline V gene has CDR1 LNHDA and CDR2 SQIVND (reference sequence). The CDR3 contains 15 residues. As DNA, the CDR3 is TGTGCCAGGGGACAACAACAGGGGGGCACAGATACGCAGTATTTT. Residues: CARGQQQGGTDTQYF.

This chain joins TRBV5-1 and TRBJ1-1; possible D gene TRBD1, 5 bases. This CDR3 has 15 residues. Germline values: CDR1 SGHRS, CDR2 YFSETQ. Trimming removed 4 bases at V and 1 base at J, with 14 bases between. The CDR3 spells CASSPGTSANTEAFF. DNA for the CDR3: TGCGCCAGCAGCCCCGGGACTTCGGCGAACACTGAAGCTTTCTTT. The full variable domain, rest sourced from reference TRBV5-1 and TRBJ1-1, is KAGVTQTPRYLIKTRGQQVTLSCSPISGHRSVSWYQQTPGQGLQFLFEYFSETQRNKGNFPGRFSGRQFSNSRSEMNVSTLELGDSALYLCASSPGTSANTEAFFGQGTRLTVV.

V gene TRBV2 combines with J gene TRBJ1-2; 12 bases are a match to TRBD1. Germline values: CDR1 SNHLY, CDR2 FYNNEI. With V trimmed by 9 bases and J by 5 bases, 7 bases remained unmatched. The CDR3 spans 14 residues. CDR3 DNA: TGTGCCAGTACGCGGGACAGGGGGCCTTATGGCTACACCTTC. Encoded protein: CASTRDRGPYGYTF.

The V gene is TRBV6-5, the J gene TRBJ1-5, with TRBD1 matching over 8 bases. Trimming removed 5 bases from V and 4 bases from J; junction bases left unmatched: 4. Per germline, CDR1 MNHEY and CDR2 SVGAGI. The CDR3 totals 14 residues. The CDR3 DNA reads TGTGCCAGCAGTCCTCGACAGGGGAATCAGCCCCAGCATTTT. It yields the protein CASSPRQGNQPQHF.

The table lists this clone with a count of one. V usage is TRBV4-2 and J usage is TRBJ1-1; D is possibly TRBD1 (5 bases). The length of the CDR3 is 13 residues. Trimming cost V 1 base and J 7 bases, with 10 bases left between them. Germline CDR1 and CDR2: LGHNA and YNFKEQ. The CDR3 sequence is CASSQARGYEAFF. CDR3 bases: TGTGCCAGCAGCCAAGCCCGGGGCTATGAAGCTTTCTTT.

The rearrangement links TRBV30 to TRBJ1-1; 8 nucleotides agree with TRBD1. Germline CDR1 is GTSNPN and CDR2 is SVGIG (reference sequence). CDR3 size: 15 residues. The V segment lost 3 bases and the J segment 1 base; nucleotides outside the gene matches: 7. In nucleotides, the CDR3 is TGTGCCTGGAGCCGGATGGACAGGGCGAACACTGAAGCTTTCTTT. It codes for CAWSRMDRANTEAFF. Combining the CDR3 with reference TRBV30 and TRBJ1-1 gives the whole variable domain SQTIHQWPATLVQPVGSPLSLECTVEGTSNPNLYWYRQAAGRGLQLLFYSVGIGQISSEVPQNLSASRPQDRQFILSSKKLLLSDSGFYLCAWSRMDRANTEAFFGQGTRLTVV.

The chain has TRBV27 and TRBJ1-2; 10 nucleotides align to TRBD1. CDR3 length equals 15 residues. J was trimmed by 4 bases and V by 3 bases; bases with no gene match: 5. Germline V gene lookup returns CDR1 MNHEY and CDR2 SMNVEV (reference sequence). The CDR3 spells CASSFQRTGGYGYTF. The CDR3 DNA sequence: TGTGCCAGCAGTTTTCAGCGGACAGGGGGCTATGGCTACACCTTC.

The chain employs TRBV7-9 and TRBJ2-1; 12 bases map to TRBD2. In germline, CDR1 is SEHNR, CDR2 FQNEAQ (reference sequence). CDR3 length equals 16 residues. V lost 6 bases, J lost 11 bases, and 14 bases stayed unmatched. The CDR3 DNA is TGTGCCAGCAGACCCGGGGCTAGCGGGAGGGTCAACCAGCAGTTCTTC. The encoded protein is CASRPGASGRVNQQFF.

The chain carries TRBV5-4 and TRBJ2-2, with D unresolved. V dropped 1 base and J dropped 3 bases, with 7 bases sitting between them. CDR1 is SGHNT and CDR2 is YYREEE in the germline V gene (reference sequence). The CDR3 is made up of 14 amino acids. CDR3 amino acids: CASSLWGHTGELFF. Here the CDR3 DNA reads TGTGCCAGCAGCTTGTGGGGTCACACCGGGGAGCTGTTTTTT.

This clone was seen a single time. The chain links TRBV7-9 to TRBJ1-3, with TRBD1 matching 7 bases. The CDR3 has 13 residues. The germline V gene encodes CDR1 SEHNR and CDR2 FQNEAQ (reference sequence). With 11 bases clipped from V and 4 bases from J, the junction kept 8 bases outside the gene matches. CDR3: CAGEGAGGNTIYF. The CDR3 coding sequence is TGTGCCGGGGAGGGGGCAGGAGGAAACACCATATATTTT.

This chain connects TRBV4-1 to TRBJ2-1, with D possibly TRBD1 on 6 matching bases. V shed 0 bases and J shed 6 bases, with 12 bases lying between them. The germline V gene has CDR1 MGHRA and CDR2 YSYEKL. This CDR3 is built from 15 residues. The CDR3 here is CASSQDFSGANEQFF. The CDR3, as DNA: TGCGCCAGCAGCCAAGATTTTTCAGGGGCCAATGAGCAGTTCTTC.

This chain links TRBV4-1 with TRBJ1-2, with a possible D match to TRBD1 (5 bases). Germline CDR1 and CDR2: MGHRA and YSYEKL. V gave up 0 bases and J gave up 5 bases, with 13 bases separating them. This CDR3 is built from 15 residues. CDR3 DNA: TGCGCCAGCAGCCAAGATCAGCGGGACGGATATGGCTACACCTTC. Encoded protein: CASSQDQRDGYGYTF.

The V call is TRBV7-9, the J call TRBJ1-1; D gene uncertain. The germline V and J ends were trimmed by 8 bases and 1 base, with 8 bases remaining between them. Germline V CDR1 and CDR2: SEHNR, FQNEAQ (reference sequence). The CDR3 covers 12 residues. CDR3 protein: CASRHENTEAFF. In DNA form, the CDR3 reads TGTGCCAGCCGACATGAGAACACTGAAGCTTTCTTT. Full variable domain (missing parts from reference TRBV7-9 and TRBJ1-1): DTGVSQNPRHKITKRGQNVTFRCDPISEHNRLYWYRQTLGQGPEFLTYFQNEAQLEKSRLLSDRFSAERPKGSFSTLEIQRTEQGDSAMYLCASRHENTEAFFGQGTRLTVV.

The chain uses TRBV3-1 (or the pseudogene TRBV3-2) and TRBJ1-1; perhaps TRBD1 as D (6 bases). This CDR3 is built from 15 residues. CDR1 is LGHDT, CDR2 YNNKEL, per germline (reference sequence). Deletions cut 0 bases from V and 4 bases from J, with 12 bases between. CDR3 residues: CASSQDFGGLTEAFF. CDR3 DNA: TGTGCCAGCAGCCAAGATTTCGGGGGGCTCACTGAAGCTTTCTTT.

This chain links TRBV6-1 with TRBJ2-6, with D unclear. Germline CDR1 is MNHNS and CDR2 is SASEGT. The V end lost 4 bases, the J end lost 0 bases, and 16 bases lay between the germline ends. The CDR3 loop spans 18 amino acids. The CDR3 protein is CASSGRGTIGSGANVLTF. The CDR3 DNA reads TGTGCCAGCAGTGGCCGTGGCACCATCGGCTCTGGGGCCAACGTCCTGACTTTC.

The CDR3 loop reads CASSRGTSFSGNTIYF. CDR3 sequence (DNA): TGCGCCAGCAGCCGAGGGACATCATTCTCTGGAAACACCATATATTTT. The chain uses TRBV5-1 and TRBJ1-3, with TRBD1 as a possible D gene (6 bases). Germline assignment: CDR1 SGHRS and CDR2 YFSETQ. The CDR3 extends over 16 amino acids. Between the trimmed V and J ends, which lost 4 bases and 0 bases, there was a span of 14 bases.

This chain uses TRBV7-6 with TRBJ2-1; 8 bases match TRBD2. Germline assignment: CDR1 SGHVS and CDR2 FNYEAQ. After removal of 5 bases from V and 7 bases from J, the junction contained 4 bases not matched to a gene. There are 13 residues in the CDR3. The CDR3 reads CASSPSGSNEQFF. CDR3 coding DNA: TGTGCCAGCAGCCCGAGCGGGAGTAATGAGCAGTTCTTC.

This clone was seen only a few times. The chain has TRBV3-1 (or the pseudogene TRBV3-2) and TRBJ1-2; no definite D call. Germline values: CDR1 LGHDT, CDR2 YNNKEL (reference sequence). V shed 4 bases and J shed 2 bases, with 11 bases lying between them. The CDR3 length is 14 residues. CDR3 in amino acids: CASSLNLLNYGYTF. CDR3 DNA: TGTGCCAGCAGCCTAAATCTTCTCAACTATGGCTACACCTTC.

In the case of this clone: The same CDR3 arises from other DNA sequences in this sample as well. The chain carries TRBV12-3 or TRBV12-4 and TRBJ1-2; maybe TRBD1 (5 bases). There are 13 residues in the CDR3. Trimming stripped 5 bases from V and 2 bases from J, with 9 bases between. The CDR3: CASSLGTNYGYTF. The CDR3 DNA sequence: TGTGCCAGCAGTCTAGGGACGAACTATGGCTACACCTTC.

This clone was seen a single time. The chain has TRBV12-3 or TRBV12-4 and TRBJ2-3, with unresolved D. V was shortened by 3 bases and J by 4 bases, with 5 bases between the two germline ends. The CDR3 is 12 amino acids. The CDR3 DNA reads TGTGCCAGCAGTTTCCAACCAGATACGCAGTATTTT. Translation gives CASSFQPDTQYF.

Only a few counts were recorded for this clone. The V gene is TRBV6-1, the J gene TRBJ1-1; weak D call: TRBD1 (5 bases). CDR3 length equals 13 residues. V lost 2 bases and J lost 5, with 9 bases in between. The germline gives CDR1 MNHNS, CDR2 SASEGT. The DNA for the CDR3 is TGTGCCAGCAGTGAACAGGGCGGTACTGAAGCTTTCTTT. It translates to CASSEQGGTEAFF.

This clone was seen just once. The chain joins TRBV2 to TRBJ2-2; perhaps TRBD1 as D (5 bases). Per germline, CDR1 SNHLY and CDR2 FYNNEI. Trimming removed 5 bases from V and 6 bases from J, with 22 bases in between. The CDR3 loop spans 17 amino acids. In nucleotides, the CDR3 is TGTGCCAGCAGTTTTCGATCGTTGGTTGGGGCGTCCGGGGAGCTGTTTTTT. Its translation: CASSFRSLVGASGELFF.

V gene TRBV6-6 combines with J gene TRBJ2-1, with D perhaps TRBD2 (7 bases). V gave up 2 bases and J gave up 7 bases, with 15 bases separating them. This CDR3 has 15 amino acids. CDR1 is MNHNY, CDR2 SVGAGI, per germline (reference sequence). CDR3 DNA: TGTGCCAGCAGTTACGTCGGGGGCGGGAGTAATGAGCAGTTCTTC. This translates into CASSYVGGGSNEQFF.

V usage is TRBV19 and J usage is TRBJ1-1, with unresolved D. V lost 0 bases and J lost 0, with 11 bases in between. Germline CDR1 is LNHDA and CDR2 is SQIVND (reference sequence). This CDR3 has 16 residues. The CDR3 nucleotides read TGTGCCAGTAGTATAGATGGCAGGAGATTGAACACTGAAGCTTTCTTT. It specifies CASSIDGRRLNTEAFF.

This chain connects TRBV6-5 to TRBJ2-1, with 7 nucleotides matching TRBD2. The trim removed 2 bases at V and 5 bases at J, leaving 6 bases unmatched. The CDR3 is 15 amino acids. CDR1 and CDR2 (germline): MNHEY, SVGAGI. Here the CDR3 reads CASSYEIAGHNEQFF. As DNA, the CDR3 is TGTGCCAGCAGTTACGAGATAGCGGGTCACAATGAGCAGTTCTTC.